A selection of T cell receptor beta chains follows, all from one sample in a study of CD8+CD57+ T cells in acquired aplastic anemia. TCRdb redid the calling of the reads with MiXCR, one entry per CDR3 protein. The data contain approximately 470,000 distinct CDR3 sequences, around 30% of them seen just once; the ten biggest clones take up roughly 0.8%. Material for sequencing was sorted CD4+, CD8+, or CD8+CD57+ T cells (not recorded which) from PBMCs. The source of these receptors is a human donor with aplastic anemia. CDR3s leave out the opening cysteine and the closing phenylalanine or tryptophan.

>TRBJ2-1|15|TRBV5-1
ASTTLAGGISYNEQL
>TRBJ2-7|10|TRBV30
AFGTFSYEQY
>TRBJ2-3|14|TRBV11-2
ASSLDLLDRANTQY
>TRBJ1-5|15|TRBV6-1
ASSEAVRAFSNQPQH
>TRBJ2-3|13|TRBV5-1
ASSLSGGPENTQY
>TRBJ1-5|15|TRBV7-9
ASSDNFLGTVDQPQH
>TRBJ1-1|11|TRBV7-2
ASGLGGNTEAF
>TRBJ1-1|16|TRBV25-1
ASSLGISSLLGNTEAF
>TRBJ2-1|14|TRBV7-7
ASSLVPGTGSHEQF
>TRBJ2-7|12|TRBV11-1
ASSLGQGTDEQY
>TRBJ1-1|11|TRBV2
ASSPAPQSEAF
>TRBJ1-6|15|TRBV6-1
ASSERAASSYNSPLH
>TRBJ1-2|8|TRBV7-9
ASRPLTYT
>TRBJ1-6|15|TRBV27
ASSYTGGASYNSPLH
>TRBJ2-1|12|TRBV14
ASFRDRVANEQF
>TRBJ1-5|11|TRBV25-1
ASGGVSNQPQH
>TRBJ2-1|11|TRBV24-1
AGTGQGFNEQF
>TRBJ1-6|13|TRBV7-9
ASSFQGALNSPLH
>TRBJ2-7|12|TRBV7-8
ASSFGGGPYEQY
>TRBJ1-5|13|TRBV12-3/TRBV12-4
ASSPGTNSNQPQH
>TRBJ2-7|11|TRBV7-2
ASSSGLGPEQY
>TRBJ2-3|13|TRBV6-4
ASSVLAGGSDTQY
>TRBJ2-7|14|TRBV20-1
SARGPMGGISYEQY
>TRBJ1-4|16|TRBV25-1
ASSNPPGRGTANEKLF
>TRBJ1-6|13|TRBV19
ASNDAGLGNSPLH
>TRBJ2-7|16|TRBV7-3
ASSLTDSPLPRLYEQY
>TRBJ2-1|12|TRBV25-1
ASSDSGRANEQF
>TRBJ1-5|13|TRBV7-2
ASSRSGTGIQPQH
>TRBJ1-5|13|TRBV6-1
ASSRQGIRNQPQH
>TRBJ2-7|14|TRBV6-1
ASSEIGLAGTYEQY
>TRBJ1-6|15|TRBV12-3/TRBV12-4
ASSLDRAGGYNSPLH
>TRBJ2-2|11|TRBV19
ASIGQLDGELF
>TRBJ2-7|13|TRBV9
ASSSRNDSFNEQY
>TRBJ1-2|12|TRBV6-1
ASSGLGQTYGYT
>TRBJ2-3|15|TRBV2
ASRYTVLAGVPDTQY
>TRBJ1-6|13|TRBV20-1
SAFVLQGYNSPLH
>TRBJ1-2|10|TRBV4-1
ASSQVGYGYT
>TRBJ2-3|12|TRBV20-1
SARAIVGTDTQY
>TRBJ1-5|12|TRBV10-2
ASSDVQGNQPQH
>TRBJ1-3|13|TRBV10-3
AISDDRGHGYTIY
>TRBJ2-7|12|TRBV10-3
ASSPGGLSYEQY
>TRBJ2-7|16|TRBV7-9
ASSLRQDRVDPGYEQY
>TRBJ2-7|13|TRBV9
ASSESGQSYNEQY
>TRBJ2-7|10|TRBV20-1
SATGSSYEQY
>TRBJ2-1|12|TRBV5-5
ASSYGGDYNEQF
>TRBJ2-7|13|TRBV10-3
ASEDRTKLTYEQY
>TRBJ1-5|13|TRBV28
ASSPVLGGGQPQH
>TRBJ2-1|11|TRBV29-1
STSELASNEQF